The text below deals with one T cell receptor (beta chain). It lacks a known antigen. No much larger clone exists at a distance of one base, and base qualities are not known. A second Seattle source provided samples from volunteer blood donors who had recovered from COVID-19. The collaborating institutions used their own protocols to collect whole blood in K2EDTA tubes. For TCRbeta analysis, collaborator samples were shipped as frozen whole blood, as isolated PBMCs, or as DNA extracted from either sample type. The data are from a study of blood T cell repertoires in COVID-19 (dated by TCRdb to about 2020). As for the study more broadly: The collaborator samples originated in the United States, Italy and Spain and spanned the acute and convalescent phases of COVID-19. The material from the prospective study consisted of cDNA or gDNA derived from T cells, B-cell-depleted T cells, or PBMCs. Subjects who had been exposed to COVID-19, were actively infected with it, or had recovered from it provided the deeply sampled blood TCRbeta repertoires that made up the dataset. The repertoires were released in a freely available public database meant as a resource for research on the immune response to SARS-CoV-2. The samples were drawn from two sources: the first 160 participants of the ongoing ImmuneRACE study, and 1,254 subjects contributed by 6 global collaborators. Sample metadata almost always included a de-identified subject ID, COVID-19 status, age in years and sex. Where available, HLA class I and class II types were obtained from metadata supplied by the sample provider rather than from assay-based typing.

Broader findings and caveats from the paper: Clinical and demographic metadata were provided uncurated, with the amount varying by source and participant.

The CDR3 holds 13 amino acids from the cysteine to the phenylalanine. Only the CDR3 DNA stays, 39 bases, in frame from base 1. The germline V gene encodes CDR1 GTSNPN and CDR2 SVGIG (reference sequence). The germline V and J ends show losses of 4 bases and 7 bases respectively, and no gene match explains 3 bases of the junction. TCRbeta CDR3 regions were amplified from genomic DNA by means of the immunoSEQ Assay, a bias-controlled multiplex PCR. In the source study's methods: The number of nucleated cells in each sample was estimated from the amplification of reference gene primers within the assay. Sequence reads were collapsed and filtered to measure the absolute abundance of every unique TCRbeta CDR3 rearrangement. For each sample, productive Simpson clonality was calculated as the square root of Simpson's diversity index across productive rearrangements. This immuneACCESS table, as held by TCRdb, lists in-frame sequences with V and J called but not all clones. Of the missing ones, under half trace to an unresolved V gene in checked studies; the others have no known cause. V and J calls and clone size are copied from that table; D and trimming were computed from the DNA. In this sample the table shows over 250,000 clones, roughly 91% of which occur a single time. The leading ten clones occupy 0.99% of the sample.

This chain is built from TRBV30 and TRBJ1-3, with 11 middle bases fitting TRBD1. The sequenced sample consisted of peripheral blood. This TCR came from a woman between 40 and 50 years old who had recovered from COVID-19. This receptor has the CDR3 CAWTGQGGNTIYF. The bases are TGTGCCTGGACGGGACAGGGGGGGAACACCATATATTTT. The CDR3, completed at both ends by the reference TRBV30 and TRBJ1-3 genes, gives the full variable domain SQTIHQWPATLVQPVGSPLSLECTVEGTSNPNLYWYRQAAGRGLQLLFYSVGIGQISSEVPQNLSASRPQDRQFILSSKKLLLSDSGFYLCAWTGQGGNTIYFGEGSWLTVV.